These 31 T cell receptor beta chains share one sample of origin, sequenced in a study of human T cells and chemical hapten exposure (dated by TCRdb to 2020 to 2022). The library was made by RACE. Sequencer: NextSeq 500. TCRdb reprocessing: public reads trimmed at Q25 with fastp, clones called with MiXCR, in-frame beta chains kept. Records with the same CDR3 protein are collapsed into one entry carrying the most frequent genes and DNA. This sample has roughly 110,000 distinct CDR3 sequences in its table, and roughly 12% of those were observed once. The top ten clones comprise about 1.6% of the sample. Reading the label with the study, this specimen's time point is: pre-sensitization, week 0. The treatment or condition label on this specimen signifies: therapeutic diphenylcyclopropenone sensitization with weekly scalp DPC. The sequencing here drew on whole blood, taken in connection with sensitization to the hapten diphenylcyclopropenone (DPC). Source of these receptors: a woman aged 45-65 years with alopecia areata. Some clones in this sample may be carry-over from other donors' samples.

This clonotype has only a few counts. The chain employs TRBV4-3 and TRBJ2-7; TRBD1 matches 8 bases. The trim removed 0 bases at V and 2 bases at J, leaving 3 bases unmatched. Per the germline V gene, CDR1 is LGHNA and CDR2 is YSLEER. The CDR3 covers 15 residues. CDR3: CASSQEATGAYEQYF. In nucleotides, the CDR3 is TGCGCCAGCAGCCAAGAAGCGACAGGGGCCTACGAGCAGTACTTC.

This clonotype was counted at least ten times. The rearrangement links TRBV20-1 to TRBJ1-2; no clear D gene. Trimming took 6 bases from V and 3 from J, leaving 17 bases between them. This CDR3 is built from 14 residues. CDR1 DFQATT and CDR2 SNEGSKA come from the germline V gene (reference sequence). The chain's CDR3 is CSASAAPLDYGYTF. DNA of the CDR3: TGCAGTGCCTCCGCTGCCCCCTTGGACTATGGCTACACCTTC.

This chain uses TRBV18 with TRBJ1-6; D is uncertain. Germline assignment: CDR1 KGHSH and CDR2 LQKENI. The ends were cut back, 3 bases at V and 4 bases at J, with 13 bases in the middle. This CDR3 has 16 residues. Here the CDR3 reads CASSPFVRDYNSPLHF. The CDR3 region has the DNA TGTGCCAGCTCACCGTTTGTGAGAGATTATAATTCACCCCTCCACTTT.

This clonotype showed up just a few times. The CDR3 loop reads CASSRKGPRQETQYF. The CDR3 DNA reads as TGTGCCAGCTCACGCAAGGGACCGAGACAAGAGACCCAGTACTTC. The V gene is TRBV18, the J gene TRBJ2-5; D may correspond to TRBD1 or TRBD2 (5 bases each). This CDR3 spans 15 amino acids. Trimming stripped 4 bases from V and 2 bases from J, with 14 bases between. From germline, CDR1 is KGHSH and CDR2 LQKENI. Based on the CDR3 plus reference TRBV18 and TRBJ2-5, the full variable domain is NAGVMQNPRHLVRRRGQEARLRCSPMKGHSHVYWYRQLPEEGLKFMVYLQKENIIDESGMPKERFSAEFPKEGPSILRIQQVVRGDSAAYFCASSRKGPRQETQYFGPGTRLLVL.

V is TRBV19 and J is TRBJ2-1; 10 bases line up with TRBD2. Germline loops: CDR1 LNHDA, CDR2 SQIVND (reference sequence). The CDR3 consists of 15 residues. J gave up 6 bases and V 3 bases, and 5 bases lay outside the gene matches. CDR3 amino acids: CASSILGLASNEQFF. The CDR3 region has the DNA TGTGCCAGTAGTATCTTGGGACTAGCGAGCAATGAGCAGTTCTTC.

This chain links TRBV6-1 with TRBJ2-1, with 8 bases identical to TRBD1. V shed 2 bases, J shed 7 bases, and the junction held 7 bases outside the gene matches. The CDR3 is 15 residues long. CDR1 and CDR2 (germline): MNHNS, SASEGT. CDR3 coding DNA: TGTGCCAGCAGTGAATTGGACAGGGCGCTGAATGAGCAGTTCTTC. Its protein product is CASSELDRALNEQFF.

The chain employs TRBV29-1 and TRBJ2-6, with D maybe TRBD2 (6 bases). Germline assignment: CDR1 SQVTM and CDR2 ANQGSEA. V was shortened by 5 bases and J by 0 bases, with 8 bases between the two germline ends. The CDR3 runs 14 residues. Here the CDR3 DNA reads TGCAGCGTTTCGGGGGACTCTGGGGCCAACGTCCTGACTTTC. The encoded protein is CSVSGDSGANVLTF.

Only a few counts were recorded for this clonotype. This chain connects TRBV2 to TRBJ2-5; possible D gene TRBD1, 6 bases. Germline-derived CDR1 and CDR2 are SNHLY and FYNNEI. Trimming shortened V by 1 base and J by 3 bases, and 12 bases separated the two germline ends. This CDR3 comprises 15 residues. The CDR3: CASSEGVAGEETQYF. The CDR3 DNA reads as TGTGCCAGCAGTGAAGGAGTGGCAGGGGAAGAGACCCAGTACTTC.

Ten or more counts support this clonotype. V is TRBV29-1 and J is TRBJ2-1; D unresolved. Germline V gene lookup returns CDR1 SQVTM and CDR2 ANQGSEA. V lost 2 bases to trimming and J lost 7 bases, with 9 bases between them. The CDR3 is 12 amino acids. The CDR3 DNA reads TGCAGCGTTGAATTTTTTATGAATGAGCAGTTCTTC. This sequence encodes CSVEFFMNEQFF.

This clonotype was counted at least ten times. This chain uses TRBV4-3 with TRBJ2-2; D might be TRBD1 (6 bases). CDR1 and CDR2 (germline): LGHNA, YSLEER. This CDR3 has 14 amino acids. Trimming took 1 base from V and 7 from J, leaving 10 bases between them. CDR3 amino acids: CASSQGAGVGELFF. CDR3 coding DNA: TGCGCCAGCAGCCAAGGCGCAGGGGTCGGGGAGCTGTTTTTT.

This clonotype has more than one count but fewer than ten. This chain joins TRBV27 and TRBJ2-6; D gene unclear. V was trimmed by 4 bases and J by 2 bases, leaving 6 bases between them. The CDR3 has 14 amino acids. CDR1 and CDR2 (germline): MNHEY, SMNVEV (reference sequence). The CDR3 region is CASSSLAGANVLTF. CDR3 coding DNA: TGTGCCAGCAGTTCGCTCGCTGGGGCCAACGTCCTGACTTTC.

This clonotype has a handful of counts. The V and J genes are TRBV28 and TRBJ2-1; a weak D match, TRBD2 (6 bases). The CDR3 is 17 amino acids. Trimming shortened V by 7 bases and J by 9 bases, and 28 bases separated the two germline ends. Germline CDR1 is MDHEN and CDR2 is SYDVKM. CDR3 DNA sequence: TGTGCCAGCACCGTACGCGCAGTAACTAGCATTCGGACTGAGCAGTTCTTC. Translated, it gives CASTVRAVTSIRTEQFF.

This clonotype was detected only a few times. One end of the junction is discordant with germline, which a read error may explain. This chain links TRBV7-2 with TRBJ2-7, with 9 bases lining up with TRBD1. The CDR3 has 11 amino acids. CDR1 SGHTA and CDR2 FQGNSA come from the germline V gene. Here the CDR3 DNA reads TGTGCCAGCAGTTGGGACAGGGAGTTATCCTTC. It is translated as CASSWDRELSF.

This clonotype was observed at least ten times. The CDR3 loop is CASSLAAVSDRGTEAFF. The CDR3 DNA reads TGTGCCAGCAGCTTAGCGGCGGTTTCGGACAGGGGCACTGAAGCTTTCTTT. The J gene is TRBJ1-1, the V gene TRBV7-9; TRBD1 matches 9 bases. Germline lookup yields CDR1 SEHNR and CDR2 FQNEAQ (reference sequence). The CDR3 consists of 17 residues. The junction had 9 bases not matched to a gene; V was cut back by 0 bases and J by 4 bases.

The chain uses TRBV28 and TRBJ1-5; D unclear. CDR3 size: 12 residues. Trimming shortened V by 7 bases and J by 2 bases, and 6 bases separated the two germline ends. CDR1 and CDR2 from the germline V gene are MDHEN and SYDVKM. The CDR3 DNA is TGTGCCAGCACCAGTGGCAATCAGCCCCAGCATTTT. Encoded protein: CASTSGNQPQHF.

V and J are TRBV29-1 and TRBJ2-1; tentatively, D is TRBD1 or TRBD2 (6 bases each). Deletions cut 6 bases from V and 7 bases from J, with 19 bases between. Germline values: CDR1 SQVTM, CDR2 ANQGSEA. The length of the CDR3 is 14 residues. The CDR3 reads CSVLRGVNRNEQFF. The CDR3 nucleotides read TGCAGCGTCCTAAGGGGGGTAAATCGGAATGAGCAGTTCTTC.

This clonotype was counted a few times. The chain has TRBV2 and TRBJ1-3; D is undetermined. Deletions cut 7 bases from V and 2 bases from J, with 18 bases between. The CDR3 is 16 residues long. Germline values: CDR1 SNHLY, CDR2 FYNNEI. CDR3 coding DNA: TGTGCCAGCAAAAACCCGGCTACCGGCACTGGAAACACCATATATTTT. Its protein product is CASKNPATGTGNTIYF.

Ten or more counts support this clonotype. The chain uses TRBV3-1 and TRBJ2-7; D call uncertain. Germline-derived CDR1 and CDR2 are LGHDT and YNNKEL (reference sequence). The CDR3 totals 16 residues. V gave up 4 bases and J gave up 0 bases, with 16 bases separating them. In DNA form, the CDR3 reads TGTGCCAGCAGCCGTACCTCCAGTCGATTCTCCTACGAGCAGTACTTC. Its translation: CASSRTSSRFSYEQYF.

The V gene is TRBV28, the J gene TRBJ2-4; no definite D call. There are 12 residues in the CDR3. Per the germline V gene, CDR1 is MDHEN and CDR2 is SYDVKM. V was shortened by 6 bases and J by 9 bases, with 12 bases between the two germline ends. CDR3 residues: CASSSKRGIQYF. The CDR3 DNA sequence: TGTGCCAGCAGCTCCAAAAGAGGCATTCAGTACTTC.

The chain recombines TRBV29-1 with TRBJ2-7, with D hard to call. V was shortened by 6 bases and J by 6 bases, with 12 bases between the two germline ends. Per germline, CDR1 SQVTM and CDR2 ANQGSEA. The CDR3 sequence is 11 residues long. CDR3 sequence: CSVGPVGEQYF. In nucleotides, the CDR3 is TGCAGCGTCGGCCCGGTCGGCGAGCAGTACTTC.

The chain links TRBV3-1 to TRBJ1-2; possible D gene TRBD1, 5 bases. V was shortened by 1 base and J by 5 bases, with 14 bases between the two germline ends. The CDR3 totals 15 residues. Germline lookup yields CDR1 LGHDT and CDR2 YNNKEL (reference sequence). This chain's CDR3 is CASSQAAGRSYGYTF. The CDR3 DNA reads TGTGCCAGCAGCCAAGCCGCGGGACGGTCTTATGGCTACACCTTC.

This clonotype was detected only a few times. V and J are TRBV10-2 and TRBJ1-1; possibly TRBD1 for D (5 bases). The CDR3 runs to 13 residues. Trimming took off 3 bases at V and 1 base at J, with 6 bases between the two ends. Germline V gene lookup returns CDR1 WSHSY and CDR2 SAAADI. The CDR3 sequence is CASSDGQNTEAFF. The CDR3 DNA is TGCGCCAGCAGTGACGGACAGAACACTGAAGCTTTCTTT.

The rearrangement uses TRBV5-1 and TRBJ2-5; 7 bases fit TRBD1. The CDR3 runs 15 residues. V dropped 0 bases and J dropped 2; count of bases not matched to a gene: 4. Germline CDR1 reads SGHRS; CDR2 reads YFSETQ. The CDR3 DNA reads TGCGCCAGCAGCTTGGACGGGACAGCTCAAGAGACCCAGTACTTC. As protein: CASSLDGTAQETQYF.

About this clonotype itself: One end of the junction fails to match germline, which may point to a read error. The chain recombines TRBV6-2 or TRBV6-3 with TRBJ1-5, with a possible D match to TRBD1 (6 bases). The germline gives CDR1 MNHEY, CDR2 SVGEGT. The CDR3 runs 15 residues. In DNA form, the CDR3 reads TGTCCCAGCAGAAGCCGGGACATATACAATCAGCCCCAGCATTTT. Translated, it gives CPSRSRDIYNQPQHF.

This clonotype showed up many times. V and J are TRBV28 and TRBJ2-5; D remains ambiguous. The CDR3 has 14 residues. V lost 5 bases, J lost 7 bases, and 17 bases lay in between. CDR1 is MDHEN, CDR2 SYDVKM, per germline. This CDR3 is CASSPREGPGTQYF. CDR3 nucleotide sequence: TGTGCCAGCAGTCCGAGAGAAGGCCCGGGGACCCAGTACTTC.

About this clonotype: A read error may be the cause here, since a much bigger clone is one base away. This chain links TRBV20-1 with TRBJ2-1, with 11 bases aligning to TRBD2. The germline V gene encodes CDR1 DFQATT and CDR2 SNEGSKA (reference sequence). The J segment lost 1 base and the V segment lost 6 bases, leaving 14 bases of the junction unmatched. The CDR3 sequence is 18 residues long. The CDR3 DNA sequence: TGCAGTGCCGTCCGAACTAGCGGGAGATCTTGGTCCTACAATGAGCAGTTCTTC. This codes for CSAVRTSGRSWSYNEQFF.

This clonotype has just a few counts. V usage is TRBV3-1 and J usage is TRBJ2-1; 9 nucleotides line up with TRBD2. Trimming at V came to 0 bases and at J to 4 bases, leaving 4 bases not matched to a gene. The CDR3 is made up of 16 amino acids. Per the germline V gene, CDR1 is LGHDT and CDR2 is YNNKEL (reference sequence). CDR3 protein: CASSQEPSGIYNEQFF. Here the CDR3 DNA reads TGTGCCAGCAGCCAAGAGCCTAGCGGGATTTACAATGAGCAGTTCTTC.

The chain couples TRBV7-7 to TRBJ1-3; possibly TRBD1 for D (5 bases). Germline V gene lookup returns CDR1 SSHAT and CDR2 FNYEAQ (reference sequence). This CDR3 is 15 amino acids long. CDR3 amino acids: CASAPGGSNGNTIYF. The CDR3 coding sequence is TGTGCTAGCGCCCCGGGGGGATCTAACGGAAACACCATATATTTT.

The chain carries TRBV6-2 or TRBV6-3 and TRBJ2-7; 12 bases are a match to TRBD2. V lost 6 bases, J lost 3 bases, and 6 bases stayed unmatched. Germline loops: CDR1 MNHEY, CDR2 SVGEGT. The CDR3 has 15 residues. Here the CDR3 DNA reads TGTGCCAGCAGACGACTAGCGGGAGCCTTCTACGAGCAGTACTTC. Protein product: CASRRLAGAFYEQYF.

This clonotype was seen more than once but under ten times. The rearrangement joins TRBV12-3 or TRBV12-4 to TRBJ2-7; maybe TRBD2 (5 bases). This CDR3 contains 14 residues. Deletions cut 6 bases from V and 1 base from J, with 13 bases between. The CDR3, as DNA: TGTGCCAGCAGCACCCAAGGAGGATCCTACGAGCAGTACTTC. This codes for CASSTQGGSYEQYF.

J is TRBJ2-1 and V is TRBV7-2; D is uncertain. Deletions cut 5 bases from V and 5 bases from J, with 10 bases between. Germline V gives CDR1 SGHTA, CDR2 FQGNSA. The CDR3 length is 13 residues. The DNA for the CDR3 is TGTGCCAGCAGCCTTCTACTTAACAATGAGCAGTTCTTC. It codes for CASSLLLNNEQFF.